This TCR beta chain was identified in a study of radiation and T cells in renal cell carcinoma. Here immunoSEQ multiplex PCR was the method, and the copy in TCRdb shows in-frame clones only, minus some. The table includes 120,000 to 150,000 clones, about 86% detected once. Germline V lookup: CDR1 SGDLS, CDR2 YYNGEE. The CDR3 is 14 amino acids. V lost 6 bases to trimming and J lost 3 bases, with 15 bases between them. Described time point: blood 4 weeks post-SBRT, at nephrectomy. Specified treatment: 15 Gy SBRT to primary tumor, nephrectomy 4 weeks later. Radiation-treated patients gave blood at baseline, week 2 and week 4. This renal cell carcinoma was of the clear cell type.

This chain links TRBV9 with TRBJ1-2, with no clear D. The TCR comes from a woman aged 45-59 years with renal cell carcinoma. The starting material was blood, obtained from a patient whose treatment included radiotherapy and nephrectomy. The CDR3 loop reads CASTPRGADYGYTF. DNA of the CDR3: TGTGCCAGCACCCCGCGGGGAGCGGACTATGGCTACACCTTC. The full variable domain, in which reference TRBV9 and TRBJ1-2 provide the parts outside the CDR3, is DSGVTQTPKHLITATGQRVTLRCSPRSGDLSVYWYQQSLDQGLQFLIQYYNGEERAKGNILERFSAQQFPDLHSELNLSSLELGDSALYFCASTPRGADYGYTFGSGTRLTVV.